This T cell receptor (beta chain) was sequenced in a study of Graves' ophthalmopathy and Graves' hyperthyroidism. Diagnosis relied on clinical symptoms, serum thyroxine, TRAb, thyroid ultrasound and orbital computed tomography. The PBMCs originated from roughly 10 ml of fresh peripheral blood. RNA transcripts provided the template for amplifying TCR beta CDR3 regions. Amplification began with first-round RT-PCR using HTBI primers, then second-round multiplex PCR was performed. From the multiplex PCR reads, TCRdb called clonotypes with MiXCR, one entry per CDR3 protein. The sample holds about 660,000 distinct CDR3 sequences, roughly 41% seen once. General study points: The model achieved 55% to 71% sensitivity and approximately 74% specificity for ophthalmopathy progression.

About this clonotype: Its target is not known.

V lost 5 bases to trimming and J lost 9 bases, with 17 bases between them. CDR1 and CDR2 (germline): SGHVS, FQNEAQ. The CDR3 loop spans 13 amino acids. The chain joins TRBV7-8 to TRBJ2-7, with D unresolved. Sample: peripheral blood. This sequence was found in an adult man with Graves' ophthalmopathy. The CDR3 bases are TGTGCCAGCAGCAACCCGGACGGTGGCGGGCAGTACTTC. Its protein product is CASSNPDGGGQYF.